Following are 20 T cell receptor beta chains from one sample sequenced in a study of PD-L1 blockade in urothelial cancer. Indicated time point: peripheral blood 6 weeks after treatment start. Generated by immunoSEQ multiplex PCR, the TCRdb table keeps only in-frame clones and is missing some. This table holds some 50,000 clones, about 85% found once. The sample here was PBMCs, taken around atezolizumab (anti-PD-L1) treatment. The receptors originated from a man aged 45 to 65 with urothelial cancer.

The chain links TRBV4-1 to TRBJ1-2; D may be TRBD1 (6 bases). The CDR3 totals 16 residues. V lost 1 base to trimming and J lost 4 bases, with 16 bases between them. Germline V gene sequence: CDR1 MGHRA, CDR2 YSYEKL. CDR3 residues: CASSQAGDARTYGYTF. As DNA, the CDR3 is TGCGCCAGCAGCCAAGCAGGGGACGCCAGAACCTATGGCTACACCTTC.

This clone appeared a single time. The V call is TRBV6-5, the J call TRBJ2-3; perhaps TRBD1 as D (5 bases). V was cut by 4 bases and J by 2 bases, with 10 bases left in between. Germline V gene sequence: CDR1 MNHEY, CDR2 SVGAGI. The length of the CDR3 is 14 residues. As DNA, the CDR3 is TGTGCCAGCAGTTCCCGACAGTACACAGATACGCAGTATTTT. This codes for CASSSRQYTDTQYF.

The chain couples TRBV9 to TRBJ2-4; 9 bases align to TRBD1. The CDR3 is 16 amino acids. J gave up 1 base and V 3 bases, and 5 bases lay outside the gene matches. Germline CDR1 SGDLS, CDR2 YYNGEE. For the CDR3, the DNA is TGTGCCAGCAGCGCGGCCGGGACAGGGGCCAAAAACATTCAGTACTTC. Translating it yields CASSAAGTGAKNIQYF.

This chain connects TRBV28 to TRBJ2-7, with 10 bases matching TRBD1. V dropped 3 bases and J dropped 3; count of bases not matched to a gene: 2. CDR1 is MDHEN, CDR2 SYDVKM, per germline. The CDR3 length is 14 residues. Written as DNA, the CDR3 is TGTGCCAGCAGTTTCGGACAGGGGGGCTACGAGCAGTACTTC. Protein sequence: CASSFGQGGYEQYF.

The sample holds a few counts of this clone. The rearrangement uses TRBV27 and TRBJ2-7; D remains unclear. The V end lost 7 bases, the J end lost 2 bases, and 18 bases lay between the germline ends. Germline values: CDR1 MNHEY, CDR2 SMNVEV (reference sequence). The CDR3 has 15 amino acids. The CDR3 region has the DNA TGTGCCAGCACCCTCACCGTGGATAGCCCCTACGAGCAGTACTTC. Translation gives CASTLTVDSPYEQYF.

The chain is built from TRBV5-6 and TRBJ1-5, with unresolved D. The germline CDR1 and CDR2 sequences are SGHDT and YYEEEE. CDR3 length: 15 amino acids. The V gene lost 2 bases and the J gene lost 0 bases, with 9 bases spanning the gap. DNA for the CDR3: TGTGCCAGCAGCTTTCGAGGGAATAGCAATCAGCCCCAGCATTTT. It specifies CASSFRGNSNQPQHF.

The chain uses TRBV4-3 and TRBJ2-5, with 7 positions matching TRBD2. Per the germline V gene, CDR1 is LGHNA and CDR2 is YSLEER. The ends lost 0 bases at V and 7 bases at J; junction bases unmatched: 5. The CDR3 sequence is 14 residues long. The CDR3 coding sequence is TGCGCCAGCAGCCAAGATCTCGGGGAGGGGACCCAGTACTTC. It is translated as CASSQDLGEGTQYF.

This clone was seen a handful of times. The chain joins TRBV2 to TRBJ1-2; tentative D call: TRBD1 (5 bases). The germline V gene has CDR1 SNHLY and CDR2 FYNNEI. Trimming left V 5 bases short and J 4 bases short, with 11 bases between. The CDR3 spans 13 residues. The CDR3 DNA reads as TGTGCCAGCAGTTCGACAGCCCTCTATGGCTACACCTTC. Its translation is CASSSTALYGYTF. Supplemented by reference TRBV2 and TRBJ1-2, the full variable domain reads EPEVTQTPSHQVTQMGQEVILRCVPISNHLYFYWYRQILGQKVEFLVSFYNNEISEKSEIFDDQFSVERPDGSNFTLKIRSTKLEDSAMYFCASSSTALYGYTFGSGTRLTVV.

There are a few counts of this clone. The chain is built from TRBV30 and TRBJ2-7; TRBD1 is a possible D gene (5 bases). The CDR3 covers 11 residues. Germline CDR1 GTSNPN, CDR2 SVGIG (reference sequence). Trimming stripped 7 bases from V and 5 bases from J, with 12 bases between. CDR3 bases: TGTGCCTACAGGCTTGGCAACGAGCAGTACTTC. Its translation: CAYRLGNEQYF. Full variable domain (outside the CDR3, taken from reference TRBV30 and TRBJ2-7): SQTIHQWPATLVQPVGSPLSLECTVEGTSNPNLYWYRQAAGRGLQLLFYSVGIGQISSEVPQNLSASRPQDRQFILSSKKLLLSDSGFYLCAYRLGNEQYFGPGTRLTVT.

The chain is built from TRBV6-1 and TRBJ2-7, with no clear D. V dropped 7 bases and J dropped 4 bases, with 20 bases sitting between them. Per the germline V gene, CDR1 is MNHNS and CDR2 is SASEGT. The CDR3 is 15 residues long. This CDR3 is CASTPSRSKAYEQYF. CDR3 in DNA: TGTGCCAGCACCCCTTCGAGGTCTAAGGCGTACGAGCAGTACTTC.

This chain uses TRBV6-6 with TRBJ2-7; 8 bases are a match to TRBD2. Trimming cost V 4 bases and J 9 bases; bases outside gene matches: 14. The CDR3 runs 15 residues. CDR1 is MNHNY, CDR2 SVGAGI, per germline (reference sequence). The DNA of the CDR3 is TGTGCCAGCAGTTCAAGTAGCGGGGCCCTCGCCGGGCAGTACTTC. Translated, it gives CASSSSSGALAGQYF.

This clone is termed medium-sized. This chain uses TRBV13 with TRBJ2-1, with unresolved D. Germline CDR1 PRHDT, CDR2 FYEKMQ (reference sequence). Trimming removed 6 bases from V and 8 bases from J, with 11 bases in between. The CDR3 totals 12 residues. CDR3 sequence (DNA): TGTGCCAGCAGTCCTAATCGGGATGAGCAGTTCTTC. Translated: CASSPNRDEQFF.

Here the CDR3 reads CASSTQGYSNQPQHF. DNA for the CDR3: TGTGCCAGCAGCACTCAGGGGTATAGCAATCAGCCCCAGCATTTT. The chain has TRBV5-8 and TRBJ1-5; tentative D call: TRBD1 (6 bases). Trimming pared 4 bases from V and 0 bases from J, leaving 11 bases between. The CDR3 totals 15 residues. In germline, CDR1 is SGHTS, CDR2 YDEGEE.

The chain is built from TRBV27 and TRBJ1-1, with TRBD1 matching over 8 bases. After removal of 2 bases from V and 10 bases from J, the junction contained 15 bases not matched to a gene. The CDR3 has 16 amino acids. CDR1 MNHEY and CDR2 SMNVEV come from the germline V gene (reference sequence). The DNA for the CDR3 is TGTGCCAGCAGTTTAAGACAGGGGCTGTTGGTCTCGGGAGCTTTCTTT. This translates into CASSLRQGLLVSGAFF.

CDR3 nucleotides: TGTGCCAGTAGTACCCTCGGGACTTCTAGCACAGATACGCAGTATTTT. This sequence encodes CASSTLGTSSTDTQYF. The chain uses TRBV19 and TRBJ2-3, with a weak D call TRBD2 (6 bases). The CDR3 length is 16 residues. Germline lookup yields CDR1 LNHDA and CDR2 SQIVND (reference sequence). Trimming left V 4 bases short and J 0 bases short, with 14 bases between.

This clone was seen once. The CDR3 loop is CASSQDPTSGSNEQFF. The CDR3, as DNA: TGTGCCAGCAGCCAAGACCCTACTAGCGGCTCGAATGAGCAGTTCTTC. J is TRBJ2-1 and V is TRBV4-2; 8 bases are a match to TRBD2. The CDR3 has 16 residues. Looked up from germline, CDR1 is LGHNA and CDR2 is YNFKEQ. V shed 0 bases, J shed 7 bases, and the junction held 8 bases outside the gene matches.

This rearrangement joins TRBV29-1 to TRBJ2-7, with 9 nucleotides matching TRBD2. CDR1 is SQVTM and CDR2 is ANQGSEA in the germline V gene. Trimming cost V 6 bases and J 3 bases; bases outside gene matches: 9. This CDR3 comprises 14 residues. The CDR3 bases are TGCAGCGTGGTAGCGGGGGACCGACTCTACGAGCAGTACTTC. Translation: CSVVAGDRLYEQYF.

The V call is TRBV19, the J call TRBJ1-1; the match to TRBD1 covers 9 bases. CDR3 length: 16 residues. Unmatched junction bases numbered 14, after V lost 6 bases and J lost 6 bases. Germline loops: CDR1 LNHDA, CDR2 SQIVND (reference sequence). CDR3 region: CASRRRSRDRDAEAFF. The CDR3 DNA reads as TGTGCCAGTAGGCGGAGATCCCGGGACAGGGACGCTGAAGCTTTCTTT. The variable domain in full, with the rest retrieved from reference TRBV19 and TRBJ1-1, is DGGITQSPKYLFRKEGQNVTLSCEQNLNHDAMYWYRQDPGQGLRLIYYSQIVNDFQKGDIAEGYSVSREKKESFPLTVTSAQKNPTAFYLCASRRRSRDRDAEAFFGQGTRLTVV.

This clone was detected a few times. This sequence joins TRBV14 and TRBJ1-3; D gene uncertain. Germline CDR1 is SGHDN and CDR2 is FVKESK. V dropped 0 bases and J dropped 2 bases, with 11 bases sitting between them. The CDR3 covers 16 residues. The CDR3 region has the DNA TGTGCCAGCAGCCAAGAACGGTTGCTGGCTGGAAACACCATATATTTT. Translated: CASSQERLLAGNTIYF.

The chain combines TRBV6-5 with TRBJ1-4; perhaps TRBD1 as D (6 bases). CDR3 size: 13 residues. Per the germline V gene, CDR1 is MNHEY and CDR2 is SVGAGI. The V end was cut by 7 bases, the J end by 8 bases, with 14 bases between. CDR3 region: CASMRGGAEKLFF. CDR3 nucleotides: TGTGCCAGCATGCGAGGGGGGGCCGAAAAACTGTTTTTT.